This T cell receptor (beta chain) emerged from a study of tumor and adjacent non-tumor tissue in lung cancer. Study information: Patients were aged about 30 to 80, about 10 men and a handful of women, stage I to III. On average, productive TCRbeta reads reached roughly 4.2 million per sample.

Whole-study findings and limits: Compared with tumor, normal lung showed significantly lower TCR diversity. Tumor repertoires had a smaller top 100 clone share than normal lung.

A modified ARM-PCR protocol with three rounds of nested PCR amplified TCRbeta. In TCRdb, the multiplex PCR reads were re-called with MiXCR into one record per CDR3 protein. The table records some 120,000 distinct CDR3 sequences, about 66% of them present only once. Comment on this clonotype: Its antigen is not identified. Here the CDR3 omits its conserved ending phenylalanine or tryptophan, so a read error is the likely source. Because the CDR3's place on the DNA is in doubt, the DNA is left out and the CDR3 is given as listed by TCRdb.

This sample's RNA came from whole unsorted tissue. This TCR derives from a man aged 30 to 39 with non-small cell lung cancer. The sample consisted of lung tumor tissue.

The CDR3 here is CASSLGALAGGSDTRYS. The rearrangement uses TRBV11-2 and TRBJ2-3; the table's D call TRBD2 went unverified against the DNA. With termini counted, the CDR3 has 17 amino acids. Looked up from germline, CDR1 is SGHAT and CDR2 is FQNNGV.